This T cell receptor beta chain was documented in a study of blood T cell dynamics during melanoma immunotherapy. Every bulk PBMC sample received the same 350 ng of DNA. Sequenced by immunoSEQ multiplex PCR; TCRdb stores in-frame clones only, minus some. The sample shows some 9,400 clones, approximately 86% of them seen only once. The CDR3 covers 14 residues. CDR1 and CDR2 from the germline V gene are SNHLY and FYNNEI. V was pared by 7 bases and J by 1 base, with 13 bases between. The time point: pre-treatment baseline. Sampling occurred pretreatment (T0) and at week 3 (W3), after cycle one of checkpoint blockade. Patients had no prior systemic cancer treatment, immunosuppressants or other active cancers.

This chain links TRBV2 with TRBJ2-5; D remains unclear. The clonotype was recovered from a human donor with melanoma. This specimen consisted of blood, obtained from a patient treated with checkpoint blockade. CDR3 in amino acids: CASNAGLGQETQYF. The DNA of the CDR3 is TGTGCCAGCAACGCCGGGTTGGGCCAAGAGACCCAGTACTTC.